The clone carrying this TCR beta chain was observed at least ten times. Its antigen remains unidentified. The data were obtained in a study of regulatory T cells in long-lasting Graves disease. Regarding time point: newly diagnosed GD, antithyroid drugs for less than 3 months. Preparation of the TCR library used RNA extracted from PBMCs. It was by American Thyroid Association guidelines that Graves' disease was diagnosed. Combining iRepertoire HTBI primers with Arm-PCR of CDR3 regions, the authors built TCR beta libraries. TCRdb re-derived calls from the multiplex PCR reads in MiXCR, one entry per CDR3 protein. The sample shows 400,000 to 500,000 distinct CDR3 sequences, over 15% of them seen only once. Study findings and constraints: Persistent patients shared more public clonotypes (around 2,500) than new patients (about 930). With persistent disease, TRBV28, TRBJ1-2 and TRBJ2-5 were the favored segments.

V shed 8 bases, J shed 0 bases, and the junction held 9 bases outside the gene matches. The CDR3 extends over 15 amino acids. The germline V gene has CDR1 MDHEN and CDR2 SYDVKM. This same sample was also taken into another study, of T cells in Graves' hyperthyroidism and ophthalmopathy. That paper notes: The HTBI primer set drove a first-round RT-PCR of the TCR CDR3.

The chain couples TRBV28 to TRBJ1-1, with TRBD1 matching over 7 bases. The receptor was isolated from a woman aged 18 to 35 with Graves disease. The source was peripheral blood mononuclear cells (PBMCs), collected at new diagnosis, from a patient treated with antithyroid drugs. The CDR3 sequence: CASSEAGGLNTEAFF. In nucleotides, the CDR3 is TGTGCCAGCTCCGAAGCAGGGGGGTTGAACACTGAAGCTTTCTTT.